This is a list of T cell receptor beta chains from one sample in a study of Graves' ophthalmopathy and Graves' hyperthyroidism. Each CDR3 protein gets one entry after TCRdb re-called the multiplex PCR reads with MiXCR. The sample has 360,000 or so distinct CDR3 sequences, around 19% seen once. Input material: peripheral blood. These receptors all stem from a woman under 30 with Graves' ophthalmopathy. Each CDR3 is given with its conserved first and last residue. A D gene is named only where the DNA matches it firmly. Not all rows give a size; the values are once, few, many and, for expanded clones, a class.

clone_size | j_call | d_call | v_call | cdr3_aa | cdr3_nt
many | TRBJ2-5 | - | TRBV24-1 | CATSDPSLQQETQYF | TGTGCCACCAGTGACCCCAGCCTACAGCAAGAGACCCAGTACTTC
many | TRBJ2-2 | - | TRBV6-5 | CASTPTPNTGELFF | TGTGCCAGCACCCCTACTCCGAACACCGGGGAGCTGTTTTTT
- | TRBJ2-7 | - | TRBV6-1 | CASSEAGQIHEQYF | TGTGCCAGCAGTGAAGCGGGACAAATACACGAGCAGTACTTC
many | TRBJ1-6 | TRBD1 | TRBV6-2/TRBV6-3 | CTSSPWTGGLSSPLHF | TGTACCAGCAGTCCCTGGACAGGGGGCCTTTCTTCACCCCTCCACTTT
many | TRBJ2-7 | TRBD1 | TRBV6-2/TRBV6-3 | CASSDLNRDSEQYF | TGTGCCAGCAGTGATCTCAACCGGGACAGCGAGCAGTACTTC
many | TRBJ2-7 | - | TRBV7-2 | CASSLAPAVAYEQYF | TGTGCCAGCAGCTTAGCTCCGGCGGTAGCGTACGAGCAGTACTTC
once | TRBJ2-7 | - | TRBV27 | CASTHLGKGHEQYF | TGTGCCAGCACCCATTTGGGGAAGGGGCACGAGCAGTACTTC
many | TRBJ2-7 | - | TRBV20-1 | CSARSAQGRDEQYF | TGCAGTGCTAGAAGCGCCCAGGGGAGGGACGAGCAGTACTTC
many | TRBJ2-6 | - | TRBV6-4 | CASSSAPGANVLTF | TGTGCCAGCAGTTCGGCCCCTGGGGCCAACGTCCTGACTTTC
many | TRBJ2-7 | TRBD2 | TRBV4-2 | CASSQGFSGSSYEQYF | TGTGCCAGCAGCCAAGGTTTTAGCGGGAGCTCCTACGAGCAGTACTTC
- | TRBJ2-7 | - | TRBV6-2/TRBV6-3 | CASSSAASYEQYF | TGTGCCAGCAGTTCAGCCGCCTCCTACGAGCAGTACTTC
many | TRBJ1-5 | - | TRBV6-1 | CASSVTGTHNQPQHF | TGTGCCAGCAGTGTGACAGGAACCCACAATCAGCCCCAGCATTTT
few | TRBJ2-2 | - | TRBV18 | CASSGVDTGELFF | TGTGCCAGCTCAGGAGTTGACACCGGGGAGCTGTTTTTT
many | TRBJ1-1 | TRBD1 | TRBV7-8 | CASSLGAGGENTEAFF | TGTGCCAGCAGCTTAGGGGCAGGGGGTGAGAACACTGAAGCTTTCTTT
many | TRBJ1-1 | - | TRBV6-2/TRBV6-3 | CASSSRGAYGF | TGTGCCAGCAGTTCCCGGGGCGCTTACGGCTTT
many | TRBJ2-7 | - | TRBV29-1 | CSVGSTEQYF | TGCAGCGTTGGTTCCACCGAGCAGTACTTC
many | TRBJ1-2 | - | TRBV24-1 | CATSDSPDRKPYYGYTF | TGTGCCACCAGTGATTCACCTGACAGGAAACCCTACTATGGCTACACCTTC
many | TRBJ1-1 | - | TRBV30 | CAWARGITEAFF | TGTGCCTGGGCCCGGGGTATCACTGAAGCTTTCTTT
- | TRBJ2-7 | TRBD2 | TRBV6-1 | CASSPPGLAGVHEQYF | TGTGCCAGCAGTCCCCCGGGACTAGCGGGAGTCCACGAGCAGTACTTC
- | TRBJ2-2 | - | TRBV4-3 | CASSQDGAGELFF | TGCGCCAGCAGCCAAGATGGTGCCGGGGAGCTGTTTTTT
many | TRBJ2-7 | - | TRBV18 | CASSDSYEQYF | TGTGCCAGCAGCGACTCCTACGAGCAGTACTTC
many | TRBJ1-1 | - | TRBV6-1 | CATAEAFF | TGTGCCACCGCGGAAGCTTTCTTT